The 24 T cell receptor beta chains reported below all come from one sample, sequenced in a study of T cells after posttransplantation cyclophosphamide (dated by TCRdb to about 2016). The library was prepared using the immunoSEQ multiplex PCR assay. The clones in this table, taken by TCRdb from immuneACCESS, are in-frame only. Not every clone is retained; where verified, under half of the shortfall comes from an unresolved V gene, and the cause of the rest is unknown. This sample holds nearly 25,000 clones in total, without any singletons. Of the sample, about 4.2% is held by the ten largest clones. The specimen sequenced was PBMCs. The receptors here all came from a woman in her forties or fifties in good health, CMV-negative, and a related stem cell transplant donor.

This clone was observed at least ten times. The V call is TRBV28, the J call TRBJ1-2, with D tentatively TRBD1 (6 bases). The CDR3 consists of 13 residues. Germline V gene data show CDR1 as MDHEN and CDR2 as SYDVKM. V lost 10 bases and J 4 bases, leaving 16 bases between the germline ends. The CDR3 region is CATRTERGYGYTF. The CDR3, as DNA: TGTGCCACCAGGACAGAACGAGGCTATGGCTACACCTTC.

This clone was counted ten times or more. The chain couples TRBV28 to TRBJ2-3, with TRBD2 matching over 9 bases. V lost 5 bases, J lost 5 bases, and 11 bases stayed unmatched. There are 16 residues in the CDR3. Germline V CDR1 and CDR2: MDHEN, SYDVKM. The CDR3 DNA is TGTGCCAGCAGTCCTCGTGTAGCGGGAGATGTAGATACGCAGTATTTT. The encoded protein is CASSPRVAGDVDTQYF.

In its sample, this clone was seen many times. This sequence joins TRBV15 and TRBJ2-7; tentative D call: TRBD1 (6 bases). V lost 3 bases to trimming and J lost 2 bases, with 17 bases between them. CDR1 and CDR2 from the germline V gene are LNHNV and YYDKDF (reference sequence). This CDR3 is built from 16 residues. For the CDR3, the DNA is TGTGCCACCAGCAGCGACGCAGGGGTAGGGACCTACGAGCAGTACTTC. Its translation is CATSSDAGVGTYEQYF.

This clone was recorded at least ten times. The rearrangement links TRBV7-9 to TRBJ1-4; maybe TRBD1 (6 bases). V dropped 1 base and J dropped 6 bases, with 12 bases sitting between them. Germline V CDR1 and CDR2: SEHNR, FQNEAQ (reference sequence). This CDR3 has 15 residues. The CDR3 protein is CASSLVAGVDEKLFF. The CDR3 DNA is TGTGCCAGCAGCTTAGTGGCAGGGGTGGATGAAAAACTGTTTTTT.

This clone was detected ten times or more. CDR3 sequence: CARATARSGANVLTF. CDR3 coding DNA: TGCGCCAGAGCGACGGCCCGCTCTGGGGCCAACGTCCTGACTTTC. J is TRBJ2-6 and V is TRBV10-1; D not resolved. CDR3 size: 15 residues. Trimming stripped 9 bases from V and 0 bases from J, with 12 bases between. Germline V gene data show CDR1 as WNHNN and CDR2 as SYGVQD (reference sequence).

This clone appeared many times. The chain uses TRBV29-1 and TRBJ1-4; 9 bases are shared with TRBD1. CDR3 size: 13 residues. CDR1 is SQVTM, CDR2 ANQGSEA, per germline. J lost 3 bases, V lost 7 bases, and 3 bases had no gene match. The CDR3 bases are TGCAGCGCGGGACAGGGCCCTAATGAAAAACTGTTTTTT. Translating gives CSAGQGPNEKLFF.

This clone was recorded many times. This chain joins TRBV9 and TRBJ2-2; TRBD2 matches at 8 bases. CDR3 length: 15 amino acids. The V gene's germline CDR1 is SGDLS and CDR2 YYNGEE. With 2 bases clipped from V and 4 bases from J, the junction kept 4 bases outside the gene matches. This CDR3 reads CASSVGLAGTGELFF. The CDR3 nucleotides read TGTGCCAGCAGCGTCGGACTAGCTGGCACCGGGGAGCTGTTTTTT. Based on the CDR3 plus reference TRBV9 and TRBJ2-2, the full variable domain is DSGVTQTPKHLITATGQRVTLRCSPRSGDLSVYWYQQSLDQGLQFLIQYYNGEERAKGNILERFSAQQFPDLHSELNLSSLELGDSALYFCASSVGLAGTGELFFGEGSRLTVL.

This clone was seen repeatedly, ten times or more. The chain links TRBV19 to TRBJ1-1, with 8 bases matching TRBD1. This CDR3 is 15 amino acids long. The trim removed 0 bases at V and 5 bases at J, leaving 5 bases unmatched. Germline CDR1 is LNHDA and CDR2 is SQIVND (reference sequence). The CDR3 sequence is CASSIDAGGRTEAFF. For the CDR3, the DNA is TGTGCCAGTAGTATAGATGCAGGGGGCAGGACTGAAGCTTTCTTT. Full variable domain (remainder filled in from reference TRBV19 and TRBJ1-1): DGGITQSPKYLFRKEGQNVTLSCEQNLNHDAMYWYRQDPGQGLRLIYYSQIVNDFQKGDIAEGYSVSREKKESFPLTVTSAQKNPTAFYLCASSIDAGGRTEAFFGQGTRLTVV.

This clone was seen repeatedly, ten times or more. This chain joins TRBV6-1 and TRBJ2-2; D is possibly TRBD1 (5 bases). Germline CDR1 MNHNS, CDR2 SASEGT. The length of the CDR3 is 13 residues. The V and J ends lost 5 bases and 4 bases respectively, with 8 bases between them. The CDR3: CASSLGVTGELFF. DNA of the CDR3: TGTGCCAGCAGTTTAGGGGTCACCGGGGAGCTGTTTTTT.

This clone was counted ten times or more. The chain uses TRBV4-1 and TRBJ2-5, with D perhaps matching TRBD2 (5 bases). The germline V gene has CDR1 MGHRA and CDR2 YSYEKL. This CDR3 has 14 residues. V gave up 0 bases and J gave up 5 bases, with 10 bases separating them. The CDR3: CASSQDPSRETQYF. The CDR3 nucleotides read TGCGCCAGCAGCCAAGATCCTAGCCGGGAGACCCAGTACTTC.

This clone was seen many times. The chain has TRBV18 and TRBJ1-4, with 8 bases lining up with TRBD1. V lost 4 bases and J lost 3; bases outside the gene matches: 13. Germline lookup yields CDR1 KGHSH and CDR2 LQKENI. The CDR3 length is 18 residues. The DNA for the CDR3 is TGTGCCAGCTCACGCGAGCCAGGGGGCAATCCCCCTAATGAAAAACTGTTTTTT. It encodes CASSREPGGNPPNEKLFF.

This clone was seen repeatedly, ten times or more. The rearrangement links TRBV4-1 to TRBJ2-3, with 16 bases identical to TRBD2. V shed 0 bases, J shed 7 bases, and the junction held 10 bases outside the gene matches. Germline assignment: CDR1 MGHRA and CDR2 YSYEKL. The CDR3 consists of 19 residues. CDR3 sequence reads: CASSQEAAGLAGGRYTQYF. The CDR3, as DNA: TGCGCCAGCAGCCAAGAGGCCGCGGGACTAGCGGGGGGGCGGTATACGCAGTATTTT.

This clone was recorded at least ten times. The CDR3 DNA reads TGTGCCTGGAGTGTAGCCTCTGGAAACACCATATATTTT. This codes for CAWSVASGNTIYF. The chain joins TRBV30 to TRBJ1-3; D ambiguous. The V gene lost 0 bases and the J gene lost 0 bases, with 3 bases spanning the gap. This CDR3 spans 13 amino acids. CDR1 is GTSNPN and CDR2 is SVGIG in the germline V gene (reference sequence).

In its sample, this clone was seen many times. This rearrangement joins TRBV14 to TRBJ1-3; maybe TRBD1 (5 bases). CDR3 length: 16 residues. Trimming took off 2 bases at V and 4 bases at J, with 15 bases between the two ends. Germline CDR1 and CDR2: SGHDN and FVKESK. CDR3 in amino acids: CASSQPGQNIGNTIYF. CDR3 sequence (DNA): TGTGCCAGCAGCCAACCCGGACAAAACATCGGAAACACCATATATTTT.

This clone was recorded many times. V and J are TRBV18 and TRBJ2-7; 11 bases align to TRBD2. The germline V gene has CDR1 KGHSH and CDR2 LQKENI. CDR3 length: 16 residues. The V segment lost 2 bases and the J segment 3 bases; nucleotides outside the gene matches: 6. CDR3 DNA: TGTGCCAGCTCACCATCTACCGGGACTAGCGGCTACGAGCAGTACTTC. It translates to CASSPSTGTSGYEQYF. The whole variable domain, filled in from reference TRBV18 and TRBJ2-7, reads NAGVMQNPRHLVRRRGQEARLRCSPMKGHSHVYWYRQLPEEGLKFMVYLQKENIIDESGMPKERFSAEFPKEGPSILRIQQVVRGDSAAYFCASSPSTGTSGYEQYFGPGTRLTVT.

This clone was observed many times. The chain joins TRBV27 to TRBJ1-3; the match to TRBD1 covers 8 bases. The CDR3 is 16 residues long. Per germline, CDR1 MNHEY and CDR2 SMNVEV (reference sequence). Germline trimming cut 5 bases from V and 4 bases from J; bases unmatched to any gene: 10. The CDR3 coding sequence is TGTGCCAGCAGTAACGCCTACCGGGACAGGGGAAACACCATATATTTT. Translating gives CASSNAYRDRGNTIYF.

At least ten counts were recorded for this clone. This rearrangement joins TRBV5-1 to TRBJ2-3; D gene ambiguous. V lost 3 bases to trimming and J lost 2 bases, with 4 bases between them. CDR3 length equals 12 residues. Germline CDR1 and CDR2: SGHRS and YFSETQ. CDR3: CASSYNTDTQYF. CDR3 nucleotide sequence: TGCGCCAGCAGCTACAACACAGATACGCAGTATTTT.

This clone was counted only a few times. V usage is TRBV5-1 and J usage is TRBJ2-5; D perhaps matches TRBD1 (6 bases). Matching the DNA end better, TRBJ2-7 makes the J call doubtful. The CDR3 covers 15 residues. The germline V gene has CDR1 SGHRS and CDR2 YFSETQ. CDR3 in amino acids: CASSYATGIPYEQYF. As DNA, the CDR3 is TGCGCCAGCAGCTACGCAACAGGGATTCCCTACGAGCAGTACTTC.

The chain joins TRBV28 to TRBJ2-5; D possibly corresponds to TRBD2 (6 bases). The J call could be wrong; TRBJ2-7 is a better fit for the DNA end. The CDR3 spans 16 residues. In germline, CDR1 is MDHEN, CDR2 SYDVKM. CDR3 loop: CASGPPRWGDAYEQYF. The CDR3 DNA sequence: TGTGCCAGCGGCCCCCCTCGGTGGGGGGACGCCTACGAGCAGTACTTC.

This clone was counted many times. The V call is TRBV7-9, the J call TRBJ2-1; 10 bases fit TRBD2. The germline CDR1 and CDR2 sequences are SEHNR and FQNEAQ (reference sequence). The CDR3 sequence is 14 residues long. Trimming removed 5 bases from V and 5 bases from J; junction bases left unmatched: 3. CDR3 loop: CASSRGLADNEQFF. CDR3 sequence (DNA): TGTGCCAGCAGCCGAGGACTAGCGGACAATGAGCAGTTCTTC.

This clone has at least ten counts. The CDR3 DNA reads TGTGCCAGCAGCTTGGCCTTACAGTTCAATAGCTACACCTTC. Translation: CASSLALQFNSYTF. The V and J genes are TRBV5-6 and TRBJ1-2; no firm D call. The germline CDR1 and CDR2 sequences are SGHDT and YYEEEE. The CDR3 sequence is 14 residues long. V dropped 0 bases and J dropped 9 bases, with 15 bases sitting between them.

This clone was counted ten times or more. The chain carries TRBV7-6 and TRBJ2-1; 12 nucleotides align to TRBD2. Germline lookup yields CDR1 SGHVS and CDR2 FNYEAQ. This CDR3 is built from 17 residues. V shed 1 base, J shed 6 bases, and the junction held 7 bases outside the gene matches. The CDR3 nucleotides read TGTGCCAGCAGCTTAGGGAAAGGACTAGCGGGAAGCAATGAGCAGTTCTTC. Its translation is CASSLGKGLAGSNEQFF.

This clone was counted many times. The chain recombines TRBV11-2 with TRBJ2-3; D is unclear. Trimming took 5 bases from V and 0 from J, leaving 12 bases between them. The CDR3 covers 15 residues. Germline V gene sequence: CDR1 SGHAT, CDR2 FQNNGV. The CDR3 protein is CASSTHRSSTDTQYF. In DNA, the CDR3 is TGTGCCAGCAGCACCCACAGAAGTAGCACAGATACGCAGTATTTT.

This clone appeared many times. The genes are TRBV5-1 and TRBJ2-3, with TRBD1 matching 9 bases. CDR1 is SGHRS and CDR2 is YFSETQ in the germline V gene. The CDR3 has 15 amino acids. J lost 3 bases, V lost 5 bases, and 7 bases had no gene match. The CDR3 is CASSRPGQGTDTQYF. Written as DNA, the CDR3 is TGCGCCAGCAGTCGTCCGGGACAGGGAACAGATACGCAGTATTTT.